The 9 T cell receptor beta chains listed next were all sequenced from one sample in a study of cytomegalovirus exposure and HLA in healthy donors. Researchers ran the PCR with 60 Vbeta and 13 Jbeta primers. Profiling relied on immunoSEQ multiplex PCR, and the TCRdb table lists in-frame clones only, not all of them. The sample gives 140,000 to 150,000 clones, 80% of which show up once; less than 3.5% is in the top ten. Source material: PBMCs. The receptors were gathered from a young woman in good health and CMV-seronegative.

This clone was picked up one time. The V call is TRBV28, the J call TRBJ2-2, with 8 bases fitting TRBD2. CDR3 length equals 21 residues. The junction had 21 bases not matched to a gene; V was cut back by 4 bases and J by 2 bases. Germline V lookup: CDR1 MDHEN, CDR2 SYDVKM. The CDR3 loop reads CASSSPPRSGSSGINTGELFF. In DNA, the CDR3 is TGTGCCAGCAGTTCCCCCCCACGAAGCGGGAGTTCCGGAATCAACACCGGGGAGCTGTTTTTT. Based on the CDR3 plus reference TRBV28 and TRBJ2-2, the full variable domain is DVKVTQSSRYLVKRTGEKVFLECVQDMDHENMFWYRQDPGLGLRLIYFSYDVKMKEKGDIPEGYSVSREKKERFSLILESASTNQTSMYLCASSSPPRSGSSGINTGELFFGEGSRLTVL.

The chain links TRBV7-7 to TRBJ1-1; D is undetermined. The V gene's germline CDR1 is SSHAT and CDR2 FNYEAQ (reference sequence). CDR3 length equals 13 residues. V lost 4 bases and J 8 bases, leaving 14 bases between the germline ends. CDR3 DNA sequence: TGTGCCAGCAGCTCCTCCGGGTCCTCAGAAGCTTTCTTT. Residues: CASSSSGSSEAFF.

The gene calls are TRBV7-9 and TRBJ1-1; 7 nucleotides line up with TRBD1. CDR1 is SEHNR, CDR2 FQNEAQ, per germline (reference sequence). The J segment lost 3 bases and the V segment lost 4 bases, leaving 5 bases of the junction unmatched. The CDR3 covers 14 residues. Written as DNA, the CDR3 is TGTGCCAGCAGCTCGAAGGGGGCCGACACTGAAGCTTTCTTT. It encodes CASSSKGADTEAFF.

The rearrangement links TRBV28 to TRBJ2-5, with D maybe TRBD1 (5 bases). The CDR3 consists of 14 residues. Germline lookup yields CDR1 MDHEN and CDR2 SYDVKM. The V gene lost 5 bases and the J gene lost 5 bases, with 15 bases spanning the gap. The CDR3 DNA follows: TGTGCCAGCAGTGGAAGGGCAGGGAAGGAGACCCAGTACTTC. Translated, it gives CASSGRAGKETQYF.

The chain uses TRBV7-9 and TRBJ2-3; the D is unclear. Germline assignment: CDR1 SEHNR and CDR2 FQNEAQ (reference sequence). The CDR3 length is 14 residues. V dropped 5 bases and J dropped 5 bases, with 14 bases sitting between them. CDR3 DNA sequence: TGTGCCAGCAGCCCCGGTGTCTCGAAAGATACGCAGTATTTT. Translation: CASSPGVSKDTQYF.

The chain employs TRBV30 and TRBJ2-3, with 10 bases identical to TRBD2. V shed 2 bases, J shed 1 base, and the junction held 3 bases outside the gene matches. This CDR3 is 15 amino acids long. Germline CDR1 GTSNPN, CDR2 SVGIG (reference sequence). The CDR3 sequence: CAWSPGTSGTDTQYF. The CDR3 DNA reads TGTGCCTGGAGTCCTGGGACTAGCGGCACAGATACGCAGTATTTT.

The chain links TRBV4-1 to TRBJ1-1; D is possibly TRBD1 (5 bases). Trimming took off 3 bases at V and 10 bases at J, with 21 bases between the two ends. The CDR3 runs 15 residues. The germline V gene encodes CDR1 MGHRA and CDR2 YSYEKL. The CDR3 sequence is CASSQEGLYSCGAFF. CDR3 in DNA: TGCGCCAGCAGCCAGGAGGGACTTTACTCTTGTGGAGCTTTCTTT.

On this clone itself: One junction end disagrees with the germline gene, perhaps due to a read error. Other nucleotide sequences in the sample specify the same CDR3. The chain carries TRBV2 and TRBJ2-5, with TRBD2 matching 8 bases. This CDR3 is built from 15 residues. From germline, CDR1 is SNHLY and CDR2 FYNNEI. CDR3 sequence (DNA): TGTGCCAGCAGTCCCTCCCCGGGGGGGAAAGAGACTCAGTACTTC. Its protein product is CASSPSPGGKETQYF.

The rearrangement links TRBV4-1 to TRBJ2-2; TRBD1 matches at 7 bases. Trimming removed 6 bases from V and 1 base from J; junction bases left unmatched: 5. There are 15 residues in the CDR3. CDR1 is MGHRA, CDR2 YSYEKL, per germline. CDR3 sequence reads: CASRSRDRNTGELFF. The CDR3 DNA follows: TGCGCCAGCAGGTCCCGGGACAGGAACACCGGGGAGCTGTTTTTT.